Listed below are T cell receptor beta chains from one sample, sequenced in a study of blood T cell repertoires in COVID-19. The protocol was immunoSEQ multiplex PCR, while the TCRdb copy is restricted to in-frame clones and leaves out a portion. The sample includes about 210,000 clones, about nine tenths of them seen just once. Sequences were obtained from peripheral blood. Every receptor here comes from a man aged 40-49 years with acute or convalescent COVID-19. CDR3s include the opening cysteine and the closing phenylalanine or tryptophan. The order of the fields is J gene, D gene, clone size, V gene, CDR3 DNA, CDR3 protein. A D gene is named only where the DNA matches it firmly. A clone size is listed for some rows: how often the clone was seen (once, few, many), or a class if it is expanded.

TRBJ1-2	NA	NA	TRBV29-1	TGCAGCGGCGCCGACAGAGACCATAACTATGGCTACACCTTC	CSGADRDHNYGYTF
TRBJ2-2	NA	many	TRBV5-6	TGTGCCAGCAGCTTAACAGTTGGACAGGGAGGGCCCGGGGAGCTGTTTTTT	CASSLTVGQGGPGELFF
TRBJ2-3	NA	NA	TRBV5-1	TGCGCCAGCAGCTTGGTACCGGGGACAGATACGCAGTATTTT	CASSLVPGTDTQYF
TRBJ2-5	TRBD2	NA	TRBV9	TGTGCCAGCAGCGTAGGGACTAGCCAAGAGACCCAGTACTTC	CASSVGTSQETQYF
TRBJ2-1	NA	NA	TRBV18	TGTGCCAGCTCACCACCATACGGACAGGACTACTACAATGAGCAGTTCTTC	CASSPPYGQDYYNEQFF
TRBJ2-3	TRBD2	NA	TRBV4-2	TGTGCCAGCAGCCCCCCTAGCGGGGGACCCACAGATACGCAGTATTTT	CASSPPSGGPTDTQYF
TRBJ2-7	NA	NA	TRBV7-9	TGTGCCAGCAGCGATACCGGGACACACTCCTACGAGCAGTACTTC	CASSDTGTHSYEQYF
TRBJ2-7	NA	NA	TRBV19	TGTGCCAGTAGTATCGGGGGGACATCCTACGAGCAGTACTTC	CASSIGGTSYEQYF
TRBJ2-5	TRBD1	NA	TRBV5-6	TGTGCCAGCAGCGGGACAGGGCTCGAGACCCAGTACTTC	CASSGTGLETQYF
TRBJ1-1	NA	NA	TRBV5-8	TGTGCCAGCAGCTTGTCTGTAACTGAAGCTTTCTTT	CASSLSVTEAFF
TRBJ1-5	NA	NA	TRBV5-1	TGCGCCAGCAGCGACGGGTCAGGGGAGCAGCCCCAGCATTTT	CASSDGSGEQPQHF
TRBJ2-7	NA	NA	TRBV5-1	TGCGCCAGCAGCTACCAACAGGGAACTACCTACGAGCAGTACTTC	CASSYQQGTTYEQYF
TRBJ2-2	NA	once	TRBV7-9	TGTGCCAGCAGCCCCGCGCAGGCCGGGGAGCTGTTTTTT	CASSPAQAGELFF
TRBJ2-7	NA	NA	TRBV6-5	TGTGCCAGCAACGACGGGACACCCCTCTACGAGCAGTACTTC	CASNDGTPLYEQYF
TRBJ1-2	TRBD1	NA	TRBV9	TGTGCCAGCAGCGTAGATAATTGGGGACAGGGTGGAGCTAACTATGGCTACACCTTC	CASSVDNWGQGGANYGYTF
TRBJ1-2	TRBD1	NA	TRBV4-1	TGCGCCAGCAGCCAAGCCGGGACAGGCAGTCACTATGGCTACACCTTC	CASSQAGTGSHYGYTF
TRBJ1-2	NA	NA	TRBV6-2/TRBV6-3	TGTGCCAGCAGCCCGGTGAGCGGGGGGGGCTACACCTTC	CASSPVSGGGYTF
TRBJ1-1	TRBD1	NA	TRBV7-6	TGTGCCAGCAGCTTAGAAGGACAGGTTATTCGGGCTGAAGCTTTCTTT	CASSLEGQVIRAEAFF
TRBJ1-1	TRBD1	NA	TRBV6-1	TGTGCCAGCAGTGAGGACAGGGGAAGAGTCACTGAAGCTTTCTTT	CASSEDRGRVTEAFF
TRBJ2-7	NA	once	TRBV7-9	TGTGCCAGCAGCCCCCGGACAGCCTACGAGCAGTACTTC	CASSPRTAYEQYF
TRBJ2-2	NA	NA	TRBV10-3	TGTGCCATCAACGGCGGAAACGCGAACACCGGGGAGCTGTTTTTT	CAINGGNANTGELFF
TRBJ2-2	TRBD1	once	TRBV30	TGTGCCTGGACTGACAGGGTGAACACCGGGGAGCTGTTTTTT	CAWTDRVNTGELFF
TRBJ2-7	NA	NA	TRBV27	TGTGCCAGCAGAGGCTCCGGGGCCTACGAGCAGTACTTC	CASRGSGAYEQYF